This is a list of T cell receptor beta chains from one sample in a study of control samples from healthy donors and cancer patients. Measured with immunoSEQ multiplex PCR; TCRdb has only the in-frame clones, and not every one. The sample includes just under 150,000 clones, more than 85% of them seen just once. What was sequenced was blood. The receptors stem from a man aged 25-40 years in good health. Each CDR3 is given with its conserved first and last residue. The size field is filled for only some rows; it gives once, few, many or a size class.

v_gene	j_gene	abundance	CDR3aa
TRBV5-5	TRBJ1-1	NA	CASSLYLSTEAFF
TRBV3-1/TRBV3-2	TRBJ1-2	NA	CASSQGMRGNYGYTF
TRBV16	TRBJ1-1	NA	CASSQLRRSGEAFF
TRBV7-8	TRBJ2-2	NA	CASSLVKRGHTGELFF
TRBV4-1	TRBJ2-2	once	CASSQPSGGATYEKLFF
TRBV5-6	TRBJ1-4	NA	CASSPGIPGSEKLFF
TRBV19	TRBJ2-5	NA	CASTGSGGRETQYF
TRBV14	TRBJ2-3	NA	CASSHLSLAPSTDTQYF
TRBV6-5	TRBJ1-1	NA	CASRKATGAEAEAFF
TRBV5-1	TRBJ2-2	many	CASKGQASTGELFF
TRBV5-5	TRBJ2-7	NA	CASSPAAGQGYEQYF
TRBV7-6	TRBJ2-2	NA	CASSLGSNTGELFF
TRBV7-3	TRBJ2-2	NA	CASSLTGQTNTGELFF
TRBV28	TRBJ2-3	NA	CATRSSGTDTQYF
TRBV19	TRBJ2-3	NA	CASSETSGGTDTQYF
TRBV19	TRBJ2-1	NA	CASSRQGSYNEQFF
TRBV7-2	TRBJ1-2	NA	CASARGVGNYGYTF
TRBV5-1	TRBJ1-6	NA	CASSLGTGDSPLHF
TRBV30	TRBJ1-1	NA	CAWSPRQDTEAFF
TRBV5-1	TRBJ2-7	NA	CASSSSILAGGREQYF
TRBV3-1/TRBV3-2	TRBJ1-2	NA	CASSQAGGVSNYGYTF
TRBV9	TRBJ1-3	NA	CASSVTPRHNSGNTIYF
TRBV9	TRBJ1-1	NA	CASSPGQGRGTEAFF
TRBV28	TRBJ2-1	NA	CASSLFSGGYYNEQFF
TRBV9	TRBJ1-2	NA	CASSAETKARGYTF
TRBV5-1	TRBJ2-7	NA	CASSFGSPYEQYF
TRBV14	TRBJ2-2	NA	CASSQAHTGELFF
TRBV5-1	TRBJ1-3	NA	CASSLEAYGNTIYF
TRBV5-1	TRBJ1-6	NA	CASSLVPYNSPLHF
TRBV9	TRBJ1-1	NA	CASSAPETEAFF
TRBV5-1	TRBJ1-1	NA	CASSSGGADTEAFF
TRBV24-1	TRBJ2-1	NA	CAPVREQFF
TRBV7-9	TRBJ1-5	many	CASSRFGAGDNQPQHF
TRBV5-1	TRBJ1-5	NA	CASSPDSSNQPQHF
TRBV27	TRBJ1-5	NA	CASSFAVYQPQHF
TRBV7-8	TRBJ2-7	NA	CASSPPRTGDSYEQYF
TRBV7-2	TRBJ1-2	NA	CASSLEGARYGYTF
TRBV5-1	TRBJ2-7	NA	CASSLGQGGSYEQYF